One and the same sample provided the 23 T cell receptor beta chains below, sequenced in a study of glioma-infiltrating T cells after dendritic cell vaccination. The data were produced by immunoSEQ multiplex PCR, yet TCRdb's version contains in-frame clones alone and is incomplete. This table has some 99,000 clones, 75% to 90% appearing once. Noted time point: after dendritic cell vaccination, including at tumor progression/relapse. Sequencing used blood, obtained after dendritic cell vaccination. These receptors were taken from a human donor with glioblastoma.

The J gene is TRBJ2-3, the V gene TRBV5-1; 7 bases agree with TRBD2. V trimming: 2 bases; J trimming: 0 bases; junction bases outside the gene matches: 9. The CDR3 is made up of 17 amino acids. CDR1 SGHRS and CDR2 YFSETQ come from the germline V gene. CDR3 coding DNA: TGCGCCAGCAGCTTCACCGCGGGGGTTGGAAGCACAGATACGCAGTATTTT. Its translation is CASSFTAGVGSTDTQYF.

The CDR3 reads CASSRAGTELYEQYF. The CDR3 DNA reads TGTGCCAGCAGTCGTGCCGGGACAGAGCTCTACGAGCAGTACTTC. The chain is built from TRBV5-5 and TRBJ2-7; TRBD1 matches 7 bases. The V gene's germline CDR1 is SGHKS and CDR2 YYEKEE (reference sequence). V shed 5 bases and J 3 bases; nucleotides not matched to a gene: 11. The CDR3 contains 15 residues. The full variable domain, rest sourced from reference TRBV5-5 and TRBJ2-7, is DAGVTQSPTHLIKTRGQQVTLRCSPISGHKSVSWYQQVLGQGPQFIFQYYEKEERGRGNFPDRFSARQFPNYSSELNVNALLLGDSALYLCASSRAGTELYEQYFGPGTRLTVT.

The rearrangement links TRBV6-1 to TRBJ2-3, with D possibly matching TRBD2 (5 bases). Trimming removed 4 bases at V and 2 bases at J, with 7 bases between. There are 13 residues in the CDR3. The V gene's germline CDR1 is MNHNS and CDR2 SASEGT. Here the CDR3 reads CASSGTVTDTQYF. The CDR3 DNA follows: TGTGCCAGCAGTGGGACTGTCACAGATACGCAGTATTTT.

This clone is a singleton in its sample. The chain has TRBV30 and TRBJ2-7; weak D call: TRBD2 (5 bases). V lost 1 base to trimming and J lost 7 bases, with 8 bases between them. CDR1 is GTSNPN, CDR2 SVGIG, per germline (reference sequence). The CDR3 extends over 11 amino acids. This chain's CDR3 is CAWSGEWEQYF. The CDR3 region has the DNA TGTGCCTGGAGTGGGGAGTGGGAGCAGTACTTC.

This clone was recorded a few times. The chain uses TRBV2 and TRBJ2-6; D call uncertain. This CDR3 is 13 amino acids long. CDR1 and CDR2 (germline): SNHLY, FYNNEI. V dropped 11 bases and J dropped 1 base, with 9 bases sitting between them. The chain's CDR3 is CAGTGSGANVLTF. The DNA of the CDR3 is TGTGCCGGCACGGGTTCTGGGGCCAACGTCCTGACTTTC.

CDR3 nucleotides: TGCAGCGTTGGGGCTACGAACACTGAAGCTTTCTTT. The encoded protein is CSVGATNTEAFF. The chain joins TRBV29-1 to TRBJ1-1; no definite D call. There are 12 residues in the CDR3. The V and J ends lost 4 bases and 1 base respectively, with 7 bases between them. Germline V lookup: CDR1 SQVTM, CDR2 ANQGSEA.

This clone was recorded once. The rearrangement joins TRBV4-2 to TRBJ2-7; D gene unclear. V was trimmed by 1 base and J by 2 bases, leaving 9 bases between them. The germline CDR1 and CDR2 sequences are LGHNA and YNFKEQ. The CDR3 loop spans 14 amino acids. CDR3 amino acids: CASSQGASPYEQYF. CDR3 DNA: TGTGCCAGCAGCCAAGGCGCGAGTCCCTACGAGCAGTACTTC.

The chain employs TRBV9 and TRBJ1-1; TRBD1 aligns across 10 bases. The V gene's germline CDR1 is SGDLS and CDR2 YYNGEE. V lost 0 bases, J lost 4 bases, and 3 bases stayed unmatched. The CDR3 has 15 amino acids. Here the CDR3 reads CASSVGGTGATEAFF. The CDR3, as DNA: TGTGCCAGCAGCGTAGGTGGGACAGGGGCCACTGAAGCTTTCTTT.

This chain uses TRBV7-9 with TRBJ1-1; TRBD1 might be the D (5 bases). The CDR3 is 15 amino acids. The V end was cut by 0 bases, the J end by 4 bases, with 12 bases between. CDR1 SEHNR and CDR2 FQNEAQ come from the germline V gene (reference sequence). The CDR3 protein is CASSLAGGGGTEAFF. In DNA form, the CDR3 reads TGTGCCAGCAGCTTAGCGGGTGGGGGGGGCACTGAAGCTTTCTTT.

This chain uses TRBV27 with TRBJ2-6; possible D gene TRBD2, 5 bases. Trimming took off 8 bases at V and 3 bases at J, with 20 bases between the two ends. Germline V gene data show CDR1 as MNHEY and CDR2 as SMNVEV (reference sequence). The CDR3 has 17 residues. The CDR3: CASADDEGLGGANVLTF. CDR3 bases: TGTGCCAGCGCTGACGACGAGGGTTTGGGTGGGGCCAACGTCCTGACTTTC.

The gene calls are TRBV11-2 and TRBJ2-1; 9 positions agree with TRBD1. This CDR3 is 18 amino acids long. J lost 0 bases, V lost 5 bases, and 11 bases had no gene match. Germline CDR1 reads SGHAT; CDR2 reads FQNNGV. For the CDR3, the DNA is TGTGCCAGCAGCGTAGCACTCCTGACAGGGGGCTCCTACAATGAGCAGTTCTTC. Its translation is CASSVALLTGGSYNEQFF.

The chain joins TRBV5-1 to TRBJ1-6; possibly TRBD1 for D (6 bases). The CDR3 totals 14 residues. Trimming removed 1 base at V and 10 bases at J, with 12 bases between. Germline V CDR1 and CDR2: SGHRS, YFSETQ. CDR3 region: CASSLRDMGSPLHF. CDR3 nucleotides: TGCGCCAGCAGCTTGCGGGACATGGGATCACCCCTCCACTTT.

The chain employs TRBV10-3 and TRBJ2-1; D possibly corresponds to TRBD1 (6 bases). CDR3 length equals 13 residues. The V gene lost 6 bases and the J gene lost 10 bases, with 16 bases spanning the gap. Germline V gene sequence: CDR1 ENHRY, CDR2 SYGVKD. The CDR3 loop reads CAIRYPGADEQFF. The CDR3, as DNA: TGTGCCATCAGATACCCAGGGGCTGACGAGCAGTTCTTC.

This sequence joins TRBV6-6 and TRBJ2-3; D might be TRBD1 (5 bases). V gave up 5 bases and J gave up 8 bases, with 14 bases separating them. Germline-derived CDR1 and CDR2 are MNHNY and SVGAGI (reference sequence). This CDR3 comprises 13 residues. The CDR3 nucleotides are TGTGCCAGCAGTCTGTCAGACAGTGGTACGCAGTATTTT. Protein sequence: CASSLSDSGTQYF.

Note on this clone: The same CDR3 is also encoded by other DNA sequences in this sample. The CDR3 loop is CASSHEDYYNEQFF. The CDR3 nucleotides are TGCGCCAGCAGCCATGAGGACTATTACAATGAGCAGTTCTTC. J is TRBJ2-1 and V is TRBV4-1; D is perhaps TRBD2 (6 bases). The germline gives CDR1 MGHRA, CDR2 YSYEKL. The germline V and J ends were trimmed by 3 bases and 4 bases, with 10 bases remaining between them. The CDR3 length is 14 residues.

The genes are TRBV6-1 and TRBJ2-7; D unresolved. V was trimmed by 1 base and J by 4 bases, leaving 11 bases between them. Per the germline V gene, CDR1 is MNHNS and CDR2 is SASEGT. This CDR3 has 14 residues. The CDR3 nucleotides read TGTGCCAGCAGTGAAGGGCGAGGTAAATACGAGCAGTACTTC. Its protein product is CASSEGRGKYEQYF.

This sequence joins TRBV28 and TRBJ1-2, with a possible D match to TRBD1 (5 bases). The V and J ends lost 3 bases and 7 bases respectively, with 21 bases between them. Germline V CDR1 and CDR2: MDHEN, SYDVKM. The CDR3 has 16 residues. The CDR3: CASSFTGARALGGYTF. The CDR3 bases are TGTGCCAGCAGTTTTACAGGCGCAAGGGCCCTCGGTGGCTACACCTTC.

This clone was detected once. V gene TRBV28 combines with J gene TRBJ2-3; D might be TRBD1 (5 bases). Germline V CDR1 and CDR2: MDHEN, SYDVKM. The CDR3 length is 15 residues. Trimming removed 5 bases at V and 1 base at J, with 13 bases between. The CDR3, as DNA: TGTGCCAGCAGTACTCAGGGTACCGGCACAGATACGCAGTATTTT. This encodes CASSTQGTGTDTQYF.

This clone has more than one count but fewer than ten. The V call is TRBV6-1, the J call TRBJ1-1, with D possibly matching TRBD1 (5 bases). Germline V lookup: CDR1 MNHNS, CDR2 SASEGT. This CDR3 is built from 15 residues. Trimming stripped 2 bases from V and 4 bases from J, with 14 bases between. The CDR3 coding sequence is TGTGCCAGCAGTGAATACGGGGCCGGGAGCACTGAAGCTTTCTTT. Protein sequence: CASSEYGAGSTEAFF.

V gene TRBV2 combines with J gene TRBJ1-1, with 8 positions matching TRBD1. Per the germline V gene, CDR1 is SNHLY and CDR2 is FYNNEI. The CDR3 is 16 amino acids. V trimming: 6 bases; J trimming: 0 bases; junction bases outside the gene matches: 9. CDR3 region: CASRRTGMTMNTEAFF. CDR3 in DNA: TGTGCCAGCAGGAGGACAGGGATGACGATGAACACTGAAGCTTTCTTT. Looking up the rest from reference TRBV2 and TRBJ1-1 gives the full variable domain: EPEVTQTPSHQVTQMGQEVILRCVPISNHLYFYWYRQILGQKVEFLVSFYNNEISEKSEIFDDQFSVERPDGSNFTLKIRSTKLEDSAMYFCASRRTGMTMNTEAFFGQGTRLTVV.

The chain has TRBV10-3 and TRBJ2-2; TRBD2 might be the D (6 bases). The length of the CDR3 is 15 residues. The ends were cut back, 0 bases at V and 6 bases at J, with 11 bases in the middle. Per germline, CDR1 ENHRY and CDR2 SYGVKD. The DNA for the CDR3 is TGTGCCATCAGTGAGTCGACTAGGAAGTCCGGGGAGCTGTTTTTT. This codes for CAISESTRKSGELFF.

V is TRBV6-1 and J is TRBJ1-1; perhaps TRBD1 as D (6 bases). CDR3 size: 14 residues. Germline V gene data show CDR1 as MNHNS and CDR2 as SASEGT. Trimming left V 6 bases short and J 4 bases short, with 15 bases between. The CDR3 sequence: CASSYRDDGTEAFF. The CDR3 nucleotides read TGTGCCAGCAGCTACAGGGATGACGGCACTGAAGCTTTCTTT.

The gene calls are TRBV9 and TRBJ1-4, with TRBD1 identical over 7 bases. The J segment lost 4 bases and the V segment lost 4 bases, leaving 10 bases of the junction unmatched. The germline V gene encodes CDR1 SGDLS and CDR2 YYNGEE. This CDR3 spans 16 amino acids. CDR3 amino acids: CASSPQGGTVNEKLFF. In DNA, the CDR3 is TGTGCCAGCAGCCCGCAAGGGGGGACAGTTAATGAAAAACTGTTTTTT.